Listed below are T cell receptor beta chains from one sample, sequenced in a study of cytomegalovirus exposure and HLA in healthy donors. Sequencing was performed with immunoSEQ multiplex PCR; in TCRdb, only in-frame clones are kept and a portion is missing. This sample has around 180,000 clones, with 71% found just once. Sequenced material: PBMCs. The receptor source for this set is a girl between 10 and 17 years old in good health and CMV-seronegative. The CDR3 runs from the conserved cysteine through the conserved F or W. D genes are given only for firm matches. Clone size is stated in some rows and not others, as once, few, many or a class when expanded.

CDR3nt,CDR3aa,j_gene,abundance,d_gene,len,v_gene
TGTGCCAGCAGCGCCCGGCTAGACAACACCGGGGAGCTGTTTTTT,CASSARLDNTGELFF,TRBJ2-2,-,-,15,TRBV9
TGTGCCAGCAGTGCTCTTTCGGGGATCTCCTACAATGAGCAGTTCTTC,CASSALSGISYNEQFF,TRBJ2-1,once,-,16,TRBV6-4
TGCGCCAGCAGCGCCGGACAGGGCATTGAAGCTTTCTTT,CASSAGQGIEAFF,TRBJ1-1,-,TRBD1,13,TRBV5-1
TGTGCCAGCAGCTTCGCTATGAACACTGAAGCTTTCTTT,CASSFAMNTEAFF,TRBJ1-1,once,-,13,TRBV7-3
TGCGCCAGCAGCTTTGGAGCAGGGCAAGAGACCCAGTACTTC,CASSFGAGQETQYF,TRBJ2-5,-,-,14,TRBV5-1
TGTGCCAGCAGCCCAAGTCGGACAGGGTACGGGAAAGAGACCCAGTACTTC,CASSPSRTGYGKETQYF,TRBJ2-5,-,TRBD1,17,TRBV11-2
TGTGCCAGTAGTATTGGGGCTAGCGGGAGCACAGATACGCAGTATTTT,CASSIGASGSTDTQYF,TRBJ2-3,-,TRBD2,16,TRBV19
TGCGCCAGCAGCTTGCCCGACAGGAACACTGAAGCTTTCTTT,CASSLPDRNTEAFF,TRBJ1-1,few,-,14,TRBV5-1
TGTGCCAGCAGTTTGGGAGGGGCGGATAATTCACCCCTCCACTTT,CASSLGGADNSPLHF,TRBJ1-6,-,-,15,TRBV6-6
TGTGCCAGCAGTGAGACAGGGGGCTATGGCTACACCTTC,CASSETGGYGYTF,TRBJ1-2,few,TRBD1,13,TRBV6-4
TGTGCCAGCAGCAGTGTCGCAGGACACTCTGGGGCCAACGTCCTGACTTTC,CASSSVAGHSGANVLTF,TRBJ2-6,once,-,17,TRBV21-1
TGTGCCAGCAGTGTTACAGGGGTTAGTGAGCAGTTCTTC,CASSVTGVSEQFF,TRBJ2-1,few,TRBD1,13,TRBV6-1
TGCAGCGTTGGCCGACCCGACAGGGGGCGTAGGAATGGCTACACCTTC,CSVGRPDRGRRNGYTF,TRBJ1-2,-,TRBD1,16,TRBV29-1
TGTGCCAGCAGCAAAGAGCTAGCGGGGAACTACGAGCAGTACTTC,CASSKELAGNYEQYF,TRBJ2-7,-,-,15,TRBV21-1
TGTGCCAGCAGTTACTCCGCAGGGTGGGAAGAGACCCAGTACTTC,CASSYSAGWEETQYF,TRBJ2-5,-,-,15,TRBV6-5
TGTGCCAGCACCAGGGCGGGGGGAGAGACCCAGTACTTC,CASTRAGGETQYF,TRBJ2-5,-,TRBD2,13,TRBV2
TGTGCCAGCAGATTGGGGGGGAATGGAGAGCCCCAGCATTTT,CASRLGGNGEPQHF,TRBJ1-5,-,-,14,TRBV6-1
TGCGCCAGCGGCTTGGAATGGCCGAAGAACACTGAAGCTTTCTTT,CASGLEWPKNTEAFF,TRBJ1-1,-,-,15,TRBV5-1
TGTGCCAGTAGTCTCGGACTCTTCACAGATACGCAGTATTTT,CASSLGLFTDTQYF,TRBJ2-3,-,-,14,TRBV19
TGTGCCAGCAGTTACCCCGGACGGGGAGAGTACTTC,CASSYPGRGEYF,TRBJ2-7,-,-,12,TRBV6-5
TGTGCCAGCAGTTACCTGGCGGGGATGGGCAATGAGCAGTTCTTC,CASSYLAGMGNEQFF,TRBJ2-1,-,-,15,TRBV6-5
TGTGCCAGCCCAACGGACGGGAACCACACCTTC,CASPTDGNHTF,TRBJ1-2,once,-,11,TRBV27
TGTGCTAGTGGTTTGATCCTAGCTACGGATGAGCAGTTCTTC,CASGLILATDEQFF,TRBJ2-1,-,-,14,TRBV12-5
TGTGCCAGCAGCCGGGGGGGTGTCGGGGAAAAACTGTTTTTT,CASSRGGVGEKLFF,TRBJ1-4,-,-,14,TRBV7-7
TGTGCCATCAGTGAAACAGGGGGTTCGGACACCATATATTTT,CAISETGGSDTIYF,TRBJ1-3,-,TRBD1,14,TRBV10-3
TGTGCCAGCAGTTTGACAGGGACTCAAGAGACCCAGTACTTC,CASSLTGTQETQYF,TRBJ2-5,few,-,14,TRBV6-5
TGTGCCAGCAGCGCGGGCCAGGGGGGTAGCGGGGGGTTGCAGTTCTTC,CASSAGQGGSGGLQFF,TRBJ2-1,-,TRBD2,16,TRBV9
TGTGCCAGCAGCCAGGGGGAAGGGACTGGAAACACCATATATTTT,CASSQGEGTGNTIYF,TRBJ1-3,-,TRBD1,15,TRBV28
TGTGCCAGCAGCTTAGCTGAGACCGGGGGGGCCCGGGAGCAGTTCTTC,CASSLAETGGAREQFF,TRBJ2-1,-,TRBD2,16,TRBV7-6
TGTGCCAGCAGCTTGATGCTAGATGATTCACCCCTCCACTTT,CASSLMLDDSPLHF,TRBJ1-6,-,-,14,TRBV5-8
TGTGCCAGCAGCTTCATAGGGGCCGGGAACATTCAGTACTTC,CASSFIGAGNIQYF,TRBJ2-4,-,-,14,TRBV5-6
TGTGCCAGCAGCTTGGAAGGGGGCAGCGGCTACACCTTC,CASSLEGGSGYTF,TRBJ1-2,-,TRBD1,13,TRBV5-4
TGTGCCAGCAGTTTACAGAACAATCAGCCCCAGCATTTT,CASSLQNNQPQHF,TRBJ1-5,-,-,13,TRBV27
TGTGCCAGCAGCGCCACTAGCGTCTACAATGAGCAGTTCTTC,CASSATSVYNEQFF,TRBJ2-1,once,TRBD2,14,TRBV9
TGTGCCAGCAGCTTGAAGGGGGAATACGAGCAGTACTTC,CASSLKGEYEQYF,TRBJ2-7,-,-,13,TRBV5-5
TGTGCCAGCATATGGGGGGGAACTGAAGCTTTCTTT,CASIWGGTEAFF,TRBJ1-1,few,-,12,TRBV6-1
TGTGCCAGCAGTGAAGGGGGGGGCGGCGAAGTAAACTATGGCTACACCTTC,CASSEGGGGEVNYGYTF,TRBJ1-2,-,-,17,TRBV6-1
TGTGCCTCCAGACAGGACGGCAATCAGCCCCAGCATTTT,CASRQDGNQPQHF,TRBJ1-5,few,-,13,TRBV10-3
TGTGCCCGGGACAGGGGTGGTGAAGCTTTCTTT,CARDRGGEAFF,TRBJ1-1,-,TRBD1,11,TRBV30
TGTGCCAGCAGTCCCACAACTAATGAAAAACTGTTTTTT,CASSPTTNEKLFF,TRBJ1-4,-,-,13,TRBV9